One T cell receptor (beta chain) is described in this entry. This clonotype is assessed as medium-sized (0.01 to 0.1%). It has no known antigen specificity. No base-level quality is on record; no much larger clone is a single base apart. The instrument was an Illumina NovaSeq 6000. cDNA libraries for TCRalpha and TCRbeta were prepared by 5'RACE using constant-segment primers, with sample barcodes and unique molecular identifiers added. RNA was extracted from every sample with Trizol reagent. The libraries were amplified in two PCR steps, and the second step added a second sample barcode and Illumina TruSeq adapters. Sequencing of libraries was performed on an Illumina NovaSeq with 2 x 150 bp paired-end reads. The authors' analysis ran thus. With migec v1.2.7, reads were demultiplexed and then collapsed into UMI-guided consensus sequences. With mixcr v2.1.11, UMI consensuses were aligned to TRA and TRB V and J templates and assembled into clonotypes. A clonotype was counted as expanded or contracted only if both edgeR and NoisET called the change significant, with noise models trained on biological replicates. For edgeR calls, a false discovery rate-adjusted p below 0.01 and a log2 fold-change threshold of 1 were applied. As an exploratory analysis of dynamics, PCA with hierarchical clustering was applied to max-normalized trajectories of the 1000 most abundant clonotypes. Separately sequenced CD4+ and CD8+ repertoires were used to assign a CD4 or CD8 phenotype to each responding clone. TCRdb itself trimmed the public reads at Q25 with fastp, ran MiXCR and retained productive beta chains. All rows with the same CDR3 protein become a single entry with the most common DNA and genes. TCRdb, not the original authors, processed these V and J calls. Here the sample has around 29,000 distinct CDR3 sequences; approximately 12% occur a single time. Jointly, the top ten make up approximately 14% of the sample.

The sample originates from a study of T-cell memory formation after mild COVID-19 (dated by TCRdb to the early 2020s). Regarding the complete study: TCR sequence clusters from the two donors were found to be largely donor specific. Two young, previously healthy adult volunteers, one female and one male, were included in the cohort. In a couple of donors, T-cell clones that expanded and contracted after mild COVID-19 were followed by sequencing TCRalpha and TCRbeta repertoires longitudinally. Broad study findings and their caveats: Balanced CD4/CD8 phenotypes were observed for clones contracting from day 15 to 85, whereas a bias towards CD4+ was observed for a second wave of clones expanding from day 15 to 37. Contracting CD4+ clones appeared mostly in the CM and EM memory subsets, whereas CD8+ clones were enriched in EMRA. SARS-CoV-2 specificity of the second-wave clones peaking on day 37 was not confirmed. The detection of some responding clones in pre-infection memory suggests that pre-existing cross-reactive memory T cells joined the SARS-CoV-2 response. The study included only a couple of mild cases, and larger cohorts that include severe cases with pre-infection samples were judged to be necessary.

The CDR3 numbers 14 residues from cysteine through phenylalanine. Only CDR3 DNA remains: 42 bases, in frame from the first base. CDR1 and CDR2 were assigned from the germline V gene as SGHVS and FQNEAQ. The trim is 5 bases for V and 4 bases for J, with a gap of 13 bases between the germline ends. Ficoll-Paque density gradient centrifugation was used to isolate PBMCs. The sequence was obtained from an adult woman who had mild COVID-19 (a few samples of this study predate the infection). The sample titles of this study are shuffled in the database, so cell type and time point are left out; the donor was told from shared clones. This receptor chain uses TRBV7-8 and TRBJ2-3; TRBD2 is a possible D gene, resting on 5 matching bases. Sequencing was done on a sample of PBMCs or a T cell subset sorted from them (not recorded which). The CDR3 here reads CASSGEGLADTQYF. The DNA sequence follows: TGTGCCAGCAGCGGTGAGGGCCTCGCAGATACGCAGTATTTT.